The 3 T cell receptor beta chains reported below all come from one sample, sequenced in a study of graft-versus-host responses after intestinal transplantation. Measured with immunoSEQ multiplex PCR; TCRdb has only the in-frame clones, and not every one. There are under 20,000 clones in the sample; about 33% occur only once, and approximately 3.7% lies in the top ten. This specimen consisted of alloreactive CD4+ T cells from a mixed lymphocyte reaction culture, obtained before intestinal transplant. Subset defined: CFSE-low proliferating T cells sorted from approximately 6-day pre-transplant mixed lymphocyte reaction (GvH or HvG direction). Every receptor here comes from a human patient who received an intestinal transplant.

The V gene is TRBV21-1, the J gene TRBJ2-6; the table's D call, TRBD1, was not checked against the DNA. TRBV21-1 is a listed pseudogene. The CDR3 covers 18 residues. The CDR3 DNA reads as TGTGCCAGCAGCAAAGGCGGGACAGCAACCTCTGGGGCCAACGTCCTGACTTTC. Protein sequence: CASSKGGTATSGANVLTF.

By sample fraction, this clone is medium-sized. V and J are TRBV10-3 and TRBJ2-3; a possible D gene is TRBD1 (6 bases). The CDR3 is 16 amino acids. Germline V CDR1 and CDR2: ENHRY, SYGVKD. Trimming removed 0 bases from V and 4 bases from J, with 14 bases in between. CDR3 sequence (DNA): TGTGCCATCAGTGAGTCGTTGGGGAAGGGGGCAGATACGCAGTATTTT. Amino acid sequence: CAISESLGKGADTQYF.

The genes are TRBV7-9 and TRBJ2-7, with 9 bases matching TRBD2. This CDR3 is built from 13 residues. Trimming removed 7 bases from V and 7 bases from J; junction bases left unmatched: 8. CDR1 and CDR2 (germline): SEHNR, FQNEAQ (reference sequence). CDR3 DNA sequence: TGTGCCAGCACCCAGGGGCTAGCGGGGGAGCAGTACTTC. This sequence encodes CASTQGLAGEQYF.